Below, 18 T cell receptor beta chains from the same sample are listed, as sequenced in a study of technical replicates of blood from a few donors. This table comes from immunoSEQ multiplex PCR, and its TCRdb copy is limited to in-frame clones, with some not included. Of almost 85,000 clones in the sample, around 97% were seen once. Sequenced input: T cells isolated from PBMCs. The receptors come from a human donor in good health.

This rearrangement joins TRBV5-1 to TRBJ2-7; 8 bases are a match to TRBD1. The CDR3 sequence is 14 residues long. Germline V gene data show CDR1 as SGHRS and CDR2 as YFSETQ. V shed 0 bases and J 7 bases; nucleotides not matched to a gene: 6. The CDR3 region is CASSLAGGGREQYF. The DNA of the CDR3 is TGCGCCAGCAGCTTGGCAGGGGGCGGGCGGGAGCAGTACTTC.

The chain uses TRBV25-1 and TRBJ2-3; 7 bases are a match to TRBD2. The CDR3 contains 15 residues. CDR1 is MGHDK and CDR2 is SYGVNS in the germline V gene. Trimming removed 1 base from V and 2 bases from J; junction bases left unmatched: 3. CDR3 region: CASSEWAGATDTQYF. In nucleotides, the CDR3 is TGTGCCAGCAGTGAATGGGCGGGAGCCACAGATACGCAGTATTTT. The complete variable domain, with remaining parts taken from reference TRBV25-1 and TRBJ2-3, reads EADIYQTPRYLVIGTGKKITLECSQTMGHDKMYWYQQDPGMELHLIHYSYGVNSTEKGDLSSESTVSRIRTEHFPLTLESARPSHTSQYLCASSEWAGATDTQYFGPGTRLTVL.

The V gene is TRBV5-4, the J gene TRBJ2-3, with D possibly matching TRBD2 (6 bases). Looked up from germline, CDR1 is SGHNT and CDR2 is YYREEE (reference sequence). The germline V and J ends were trimmed by 2 bases and 4 bases, with 14 bases remaining between them. This CDR3 comprises 15 residues. Here the CDR3 DNA reads TGTGCCAGCAGCTTCCCCCCCACGGGGGCAGATACGCAGTATTTT. Translating gives CASSFPPTGADTQYF.

The chain links TRBV28 to TRBJ2-3, with 11 positions matching TRBD2. The CDR3 is 18 amino acids. V shed 0 bases, J shed 5 bases, and the junction held 10 bases outside the gene matches. Germline V lookup: CDR1 MDHEN, CDR2 SYDVKM. The CDR3 DNA is TGTGCCAGCAGTTTATGGACTAGCGGGATGTCTTTGGAAGATACGCAGTATTTT. It is translated as CASSLWTSGMSLEDTQYF.

The rearrangement uses TRBV5-1 and TRBJ2-4; no firm D call. This CDR3 region has 19 residues. Trimming pared 2 bases from V and 0 bases from J, leaving 21 bases between. Germline V CDR1 and CDR2: SGHRS, YFSETQ. The CDR3 DNA reads as TGCGCCAGCAGCTTCCGCTCCTTAAGGAGATTACTAGCCAAAAACATTCAGTACTTC. It codes for CASSFRSLRRLLAKNIQYF.

This chain joins TRBV6-1 and TRBJ1-3, with 8 bases aligning to TRBD1. CDR3 length: 14 residues. Losses at the gene ends were 8 bases for V and 8 bases for J; bases not matched to a gene: 11. Germline CDR1 reads MNHNS; CDR2 reads SASEGT. The CDR3 protein is CASESGQGIYTIYF. The CDR3 region has the DNA TGTGCCAGCGAGAGTGGACAGGGTATCTACACCATATATTTT.

The V and J genes are TRBV5-1 and TRBJ2-3, with TRBD2 matching over 12 bases. Germline loops: CDR1 SGHRS, CDR2 YFSETQ. The length of the CDR3 is 17 residues. The J segment lost 2 bases and the V segment lost 1 base, leaving 5 bases of the junction unmatched. The CDR3 is CASSLSLAGGNTDTQYF. CDR3 nucleotide sequence: TGCGCCAGCAGCTTGTCTCTAGCGGGGGGGAACACAGATACGCAGTATTTT.

This chain uses TRBV28 with TRBJ2-1, with TRBD2 matching over 7 bases. CDR1 MDHEN and CDR2 SYDVKM come from the germline V gene. Unmatched junction bases numbered 5, after V lost 4 bases and J lost 2 bases. The CDR3 extends over 15 amino acids. CDR3 protein: CASSYTGGPYNEQFF. DNA for the CDR3: TGTGCCAGCAGTTATACGGGGGGACCCTACAATGAGCAGTTCTTC.

The CDR3 spells CASRRGLAGVYTQYF. The DNA of the CDR3 is TGTGCCAGCAGGAGGGGACTAGCGGGAGTATATACGCAGTATTTT. The rearrangement uses TRBV6-5 and TRBJ2-3; 14 nucleotides align to TRBD2. This CDR3 has 15 amino acids. The germline gives CDR1 MNHEY, CDR2 SVGAGI. Trimming cost V 6 bases and J 7 bases; bases outside gene matches: 6.

This chain uses TRBV14 with TRBJ1-4; the match to TRBD1 covers 9 bases. CDR1 and CDR2 (germline): SGHDN, FVKESK. J was trimmed by 11 bases and V by 3 bases; bases with no gene match: 7. This CDR3 spans 14 amino acids. The CDR3, as DNA: TGTGCCAGCAGCCATGGGACAGGGTCCGCCAAACTGTTTTTT. Protein sequence: CASSHGTGSAKLFF. The whole variable domain, remainder taken from reference TRBV14 and TRBJ1-4, is EAGVTQFPSHSVIEKGQTVTLRCDPISGHDNLYWYRRVMGKEIKFLLHFVKESKQDESGMPNNRFLAERTGGTYSTLKVQPAELEDSGVYFCASSHGTGSAKLFFGSGTQLSVL.

This sequence joins TRBV7-3 and TRBJ2-2; D might be TRBD2 (5 bases). The CDR3 is made up of 15 amino acids. Trimming took off 5 bases at V and 5 bases at J, with 15 bases between the two ends. The germline V gene encodes CDR1 SGHTA and CDR2 FQGTGA. The CDR3 here is CASSRGLAGTGELFF. CDR3 nucleotide sequence: TGTGCCAGCAGCCGCGGGCTAGCTGGTACCGGGGAGCTGTTTTTT.

This clone was recorded once. This rearrangement joins TRBV7-8 to TRBJ2-3; tentatively, D is TRBD2 (5 bases). Trimming removed 5 bases from V and 1 base from J, with 16 bases in between. The CDR3 spans 16 residues. From germline, CDR1 is SGHVS and CDR2 FQNEAQ. CDR3: CASSDREGARTDTQYF. In nucleotides, the CDR3 is TGTGCCAGCAGCGATAGAGAGGGCGCGCGCACAGATACGCAGTATTTT.

A few counts support this clone. The chain uses TRBV6-5 and TRBJ1-5, with D possibly being TRBD1 (6 bases). Germline loops: CDR1 MNHEY, CDR2 SVGAGI. The CDR3 spans 12 residues. Trimming took off 5 bases at V and 9 bases at J, with 11 bases between the two ends. CDR3 loop: CASSGRGGPQHF. The CDR3 DNA reads TGTGCCAGCAGTGGCAGGGGTGGGCCCCAGCATTTT.

The V call is TRBV6-1, the J call TRBJ2-2; the D is unclear. The ends were cut back, 3 bases at V and 7 bases at J, with 9 bases in the middle. CDR1 is MNHNS and CDR2 is SASEGT in the germline V gene. This CDR3 is built from 13 residues. The CDR3 nucleotides read TGTGCCAGCAGTGAGCAGAAAAGCGGGGAGCTGTTTTTT. Amino acids: CASSEQKSGELFF.

This rearrangement joins TRBV11-1 to TRBJ2-7, with TRBD2 identical over 7 bases. Germline values: CDR1 SGHAT, CDR2 FQDESV (reference sequence). This CDR3 comprises 14 residues. Unmatched junction bases numbered 11, after V lost 5 bases and J lost 7 bases. CDR3 DNA: TGTGCCAGCAGCCCTAGGGGAGGGCCGGGGGAGCAGTACTTC. Protein: CASSPRGGPGEQYF.

The chain links TRBV28 to TRBJ2-7, with D perhaps TRBD2 (5 bases). Trimming removed 3 bases at V and 1 base at J, with 16 bases between. This CDR3 has 16 residues. Germline V gene sequence: CDR1 MDHEN, CDR2 SYDVKM. CDR3 nucleotides: TGTGCCAGCAGTTTTATGTCGGCGGGTACTTCCTACGAGCAGTACTTC. It codes for CASSFMSAGTSYEQYF.

This chain connects TRBV12-5 to TRBJ1-5; 7 nucleotides agree with TRBD1. CDR1 LGHNT and CDR2 FRNRAP come from the germline V gene. This CDR3 has 17 amino acids. With 7 bases clipped from V and 5 bases from J, the junction kept 17 bases outside the gene matches. Here the CDR3 reads CASVPGFGTERHQPQHF. For the CDR3, the DNA is TGTGCTAGTGTTCCAGGATTCGGGACAGAGAGACATCAGCCCCAGCATTTT.

The chain uses TRBV29-1 and TRBJ1-1; D not certain. V lost 2 bases to trimming and J lost 2 bases, with 9 bases between them. Germline V lookup: CDR1 SQVTM, CDR2 ANQGSEA. There are 13 residues in the CDR3. CDR3 sequence (DNA): TGCAGCGTTGAAACAGCCACTAACACTGAAGCTTTCTTT. Translating gives CSVETATNTEAFF.